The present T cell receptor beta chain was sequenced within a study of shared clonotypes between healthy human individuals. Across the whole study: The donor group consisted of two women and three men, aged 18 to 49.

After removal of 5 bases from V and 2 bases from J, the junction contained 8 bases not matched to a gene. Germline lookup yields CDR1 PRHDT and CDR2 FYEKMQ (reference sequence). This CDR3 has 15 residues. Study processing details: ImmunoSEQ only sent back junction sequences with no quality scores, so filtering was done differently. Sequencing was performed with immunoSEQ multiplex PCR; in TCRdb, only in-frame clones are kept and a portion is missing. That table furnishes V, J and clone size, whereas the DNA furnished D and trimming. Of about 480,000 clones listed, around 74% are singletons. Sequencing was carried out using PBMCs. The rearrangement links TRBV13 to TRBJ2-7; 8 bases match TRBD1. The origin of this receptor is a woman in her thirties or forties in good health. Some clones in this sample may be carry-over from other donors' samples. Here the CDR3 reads CASSNRQGIAYEQYF. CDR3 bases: TGTGCCAGCAGCAACAGACAGGGGATTGCCTACGAGCAGTACTTC.